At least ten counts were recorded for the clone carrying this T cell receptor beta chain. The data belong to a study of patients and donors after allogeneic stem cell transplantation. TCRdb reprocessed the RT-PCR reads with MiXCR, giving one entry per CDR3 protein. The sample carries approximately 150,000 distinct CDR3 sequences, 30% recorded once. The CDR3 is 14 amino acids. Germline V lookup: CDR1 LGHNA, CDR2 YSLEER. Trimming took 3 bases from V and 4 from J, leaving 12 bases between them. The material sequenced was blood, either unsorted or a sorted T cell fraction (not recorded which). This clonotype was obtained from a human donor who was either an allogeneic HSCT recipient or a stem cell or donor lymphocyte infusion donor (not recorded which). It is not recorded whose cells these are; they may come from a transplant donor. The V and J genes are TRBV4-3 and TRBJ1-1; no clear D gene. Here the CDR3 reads CASSQATGSTEAFF. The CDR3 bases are TGCGCCAGCAGCCAGGCTACTGGGAGCACTGAAGCTTTCTTT.